A single sample is the source of the 26 T cell receptor beta chains below, sequenced in a study of OX40 agonist ivuxolimab in advanced cancers. Repertoires were generated with immunoSEQ multiplex PCR, while TCRdb's copy carries only in-frame clones and drops some. Among around 45,000 clones, around 85% were seen once, and the ten largest hold 35%. The material sequenced was CD4+ or CD8+ T cells sorted from blood, taken in a trial of the OX40 agonist ivuxolimab. These receptor sequences come from an adult with an advanced solid tumor such as melanoma, head and neck, liver or kidney cancer.

The rearrangement joins TRBV5-1 to TRBJ2-7; D remains ambiguous. The CDR3 contains 13 residues. The V end lost 8 bases, the J end lost 2 bases, and 14 bases lay between the germline ends. The V gene's germline CDR1 is SGHRS and CDR2 YFSETQ. In DNA form, the CDR3 reads TGCGCCAGTCGGTTTTTGAACCCCTACGAGCAGTACTTC. Protein: CASRFLNPYEQYF.

The chain employs TRBV11-2 and TRBJ1-2; 9 nucleotides line up with TRBD1. Germline CDR1 reads SGHAT; CDR2 reads FQNNGV. The length of the CDR3 is 16 residues. The V gene end was trimmed by 5 bases and the J gene end by 5 bases; junction bases not matched to a gene: 12. The CDR3 DNA follows: TGTGCCAGCAGCCCTCGGGACAGGGTAGCGCTTTATGGCTACACCTTC. Translation gives CASSPRDRVALYGYTF.

J is TRBJ1-2 and V is TRBV5-1; D might be TRBD1 (6 bases). CDR1 is SGHRS and CDR2 is YFSETQ in the germline V gene. The CDR3 has 14 amino acids. V lost 2 bases, J lost 6 bases, and 14 bases lay in between. CDR3 bases: TGCGCCAGCAGCTTCAGGGGTCGAGACGATGGCTACACCTTC. It specifies CASSFRGRDDGYTF.

The chain links TRBV5-5 to TRBJ1-1; a possible D gene is TRBD1 (5 bases). The CDR3 consists of 14 residues. Per the germline V gene, CDR1 is SGHKS and CDR2 is YYEKEE (reference sequence). V lost 1 base to trimming and J lost 3 bases, with 10 bases between them. In nucleotides, the CDR3 is TGTGCCAGCAGCTTGTCGTGGGGGGACACTGAAGCTTTCTTT. Protein product: CASSLSWGDTEAFF.

This clone turned up a few times. This rearrangement joins TRBV19 to TRBJ2-2, with D unclear. Germline V lookup: CDR1 LNHDA, CDR2 SQIVND (reference sequence). The CDR3 runs to 13 residues. Trimming shortened V by 3 bases and J by 3 bases, and 5 bases separated the two germline ends. CDR3 residues: CASSMGYTGELFF. The DNA for the CDR3 is TGTGCCAGTAGTATGGGTTACACCGGGGAGCTGTTTTTT.

This clone appeared a single time. The chain employs TRBV6-5 and TRBJ2-7; D might be TRBD1 (5 bases). The V and J ends lost 6 bases and 4 bases respectively, with 19 bases between them. The CDR3 extends over 15 amino acids. Looked up from germline, CDR1 is MNHEY and CDR2 is SVGAGI. CDR3: CASRVYTGQGYEQYF. The CDR3 nucleotides read TGTGCCAGCAGGGTTTACACAGGCCAAGGGTACGAGCAGTACTTC.

The genes are TRBV7-9 and TRBJ2-1; D not certain. This CDR3 is built from 11 residues. The germline V and J ends were trimmed by 2 bases and 9 bases, with 5 bases remaining between them. The germline CDR1 and CDR2 sequences are SEHNR and FQNEAQ (reference sequence). CDR3: CASSLNSEQFF. The CDR3 nucleotides are TGTGCCAGCAGCTTAAACAGTGAGCAGTTCTTC.

The J gene is TRBJ1-2, the V gene TRBV10-3, with a weak D call TRBD1 (5 bases). CDR1 and CDR2 (germline): ENHRY, SYGVKD. Deletions cut 5 bases from V and 7 bases from J, with 11 bases between. The CDR3 runs to 12 residues. CDR3 in DNA: TGTGCCATCAGTAGTGGGACGCGTGGCTACACCTTC. This translates into CAISSGTRGYTF.

This clone was recorded a few times. The chain recombines TRBV2 with TRBJ1-5; D gene ambiguous. The CDR3 loop spans 14 amino acids. V was clipped by 1 base and J by 9 bases, with 13 bases between them. The V gene's germline CDR1 is SNHLY and CDR2 FYNNEI. CDR3 bases: TGTGCCAGCAGTGAAGGAATGGGCACGGGGCCCCAGCATTTT. Its translation: CASSEGMGTGPQHF.

The V call is TRBV4-2, the J call TRBJ2-5; D not certain. The CDR3 covers 16 residues. The V gene lost 0 bases and the J gene lost 3 bases, with 14 bases spanning the gap. Germline CDR1 is LGHNA and CDR2 is YNFKEQ. CDR3 amino acids: CASSQEGQYPEETQYF. Here the CDR3 DNA reads TGTGCCAGCAGCCAAGAAGGCCAGTACCCAGAAGAGACCCAGTACTTC.

The table lists this clone with a count of one. The rearrangement links TRBV9 to TRBJ2-1, with D possibly called TRBD1 or TRBD2 (5 bases each). The CDR3 extends over 14 amino acids. The germline CDR1 and CDR2 sequences are SGDLS and YYNGEE. Trimming removed 4 bases from V and 8 bases from J, with 16 bases in between. The CDR3 DNA sequence: TGTGCCAGCAGCATTAGAGAGGGGAACCATGAGCAGTTCTTC. Translation gives CASSIREGNHEQFF. The full variable domain, its missing parts supplied by reference TRBV9 and TRBJ2-1, is DSGVTQTPKHLITATGQRVTLRCSPRSGDLSVYWYQQSLDQGLQFLIQYYNGEERAKGNILERFSAQQFPDLHSELNLSSLELGDSALYFCASSIREGNHEQFFGPGTRLTVL.

This clone has a single count. The chain couples TRBV6-1 to TRBJ2-3, with TRBD1 matching 8 bases. Losses at the gene ends were 8 bases for V and 2 bases for J; bases not matched to a gene: 6. From germline, CDR1 is MNHNS and CDR2 SASEGT. This CDR3 comprises 14 residues. CDR3 region: CASWTGLHTDTQYF. CDR3 in DNA: TGTGCCAGCTGGACAGGGCTCCACACAGATACGCAGTATTTT.

The chain is built from TRBV9 and TRBJ2-5; no reliable D call. The germline CDR1 and CDR2 sequences are SGDLS and YYNGEE. V was clipped by 0 bases and J by 7 bases, with 4 bases between them. This CDR3 region has 11 residues. This CDR3 reads CASSVDRTQYF. The CDR3 nucleotides read TGTGCCAGCAGCGTAGATCGGACCCAGTACTTC.

V usage is TRBV6-5 and J usage is TRBJ2-1, with 7 nucleotides matching TRBD2. Germline-derived CDR1 and CDR2 are MNHEY and SVGAGI. This CDR3 spans 13 amino acids. V lost 6 bases, J lost 5 bases, and 4 bases stayed unmatched. For the CDR3, the DNA is TGTGCCAGCAGGTCCAGCGGGGACAATGAGCAGTTCTTC. Translating it yields CASRSSGDNEQFF.

In its sample, this clone was seen a few times. The gene calls are TRBV18 and TRBJ2-7, with D unclear. Germline lookup yields CDR1 KGHSH and CDR2 LQKENI. This CDR3 contains 11 residues. V was trimmed by 4 bases and J by 5 bases, leaving 6 bases between them. The CDR3 region is CASSLADEQYF. CDR3 in DNA: TGTGCCAGCTCACTGGCGGACGAGCAGTACTTC.

This chain links TRBV4-2 with TRBJ2-1; maybe TRBD1 (6 bases). V lost 0 bases to trimming and J lost 15 bases, with 12 bases between them. The CDR3 has 12 amino acids. Germline lookup yields CDR1 LGHNA and CDR2 YNFKEQ. In DNA, the CDR3 is TGTGCCAGCAGCCAAGACGGGACATCCCGGTTCTTC. It translates to CASSQDGTSRFF.

This clone has more than one count but fewer than ten. This chain's CDR3 is CASSPRTSGGASSYEQYF. In DNA, the CDR3 is TGTGCCAGCAGCCCCCGGACTAGCGGGGGGGCCAGCTCCTACGAGCAGTACTTC. The chain is built from TRBV13 and TRBJ2-7; 15 nucleotides line up with TRBD2. The CDR3 consists of 18 residues. The junction had 8 bases not matched to a gene; V was cut back by 5 bases and J by 0 bases. In germline, CDR1 is PRHDT, CDR2 FYEKMQ (reference sequence).

The chain combines TRBV6-1 with TRBJ2-5; 7 positions match TRBD1. The CDR3 is made up of 14 amino acids. V was pared by 1 base and J by 2 bases, with 1 base of the junction left unmatched. Germline V gives CDR1 MNHNS, CDR2 SASEGT. CDR3: CASSEVGQQETQYF. In DNA form, the CDR3 reads TGTGCCAGCAGTGAAGTGGGACAGCAAGAGACCCAGTACTTC.

This clone was picked up one time. The chain has TRBV7-2 and TRBJ2-1, with 12 positions matching TRBD2. Per the germline V gene, CDR1 is SGHTA and CDR2 is FQGNSA. V shed 5 bases and J 2 bases; nucleotides not matched to a gene: 7. The length of the CDR3 is 17 residues. CDR3 DNA sequence: TGTGCCAGCAGCCAACGTAGGACTAGCGGGACCTACAATGAGCAGTTCTTC. Its protein product is CASSQRRTSGTYNEQFF.

The V gene is TRBV6-1, the J gene TRBJ1-5; no firm D call. The CDR3 totals 11 residues. The germline V gene has CDR1 MNHNS and CDR2 SASEGT. V was clipped by 1 base and J by 5 bases, with 0 bases between them. The CDR3 reads CASSEDQPQHF. The DNA of the CDR3 is TGTGCCAGCAGTGAAGATCAGCCCCAGCATTTT.

Comments on this clone: The identical CDR3 is also encoded by other nucleotide sequences in the sample. The chain links TRBV18 to TRBJ2-7, with D unresolved. The length of the CDR3 is 13 residues. Germline-derived CDR1 and CDR2 are KGHSH and LQKENI. With 0 bases removed from V and 0 bases from J, the gap between germline ends came to 3 bases. This chain's CDR3 is CASSPPSSYEQYF. In DNA form, the CDR3 reads TGTGCCAGCTCACCACCGAGCTCCTACGAGCAGTACTTC.

The V and J genes are TRBV5-5 and TRBJ2-7; TRBD1 matches at 7 bases. The CDR3 runs 15 residues. The V and J ends lost 4 bases and 7 bases, in that order; junction bases with no gene match: 14. Looked up from germline, CDR1 is SGHKS and CDR2 is YYEKEE (reference sequence). The CDR3 protein is CASSGRQGTTQEQYF. CDR3 sequence (DNA): TGTGCCAGCAGCGGACGACAGGGCACCACGCAGGAGCAGTACTTC.

The chain has TRBV5-4 and TRBJ1-4, with 11 positions matching TRBD1. The germline CDR1 and CDR2 sequences are SGHNT and YYREEE (reference sequence). This CDR3 contains 16 residues. Trimming at V came to 1 base and at J to 8 bases, leaving 7 bases not matched to a gene. DNA for the CDR3: TGTGCCAGCAGCTTGAGAGGACAGGGGGCTCAGGAAAAACTGTTTTTT. Its protein product is CASSLRGQGAQEKLFF.

The chain carries TRBV5-5 and TRBJ1-2, with D perhaps matching TRBD1 (6 bases). From germline, CDR1 is SGHKS and CDR2 YYEKEE (reference sequence). There are 14 residues in the CDR3. V lost 0 bases and J lost 4, with 10 bases in between. The DNA for the CDR3 is TGTGCCAGCAGCTTGGACAGGGACCTCTATGGCTACACCTTC. Protein: CASSLDRDLYGYTF. Drawing the rest from reference TRBV5-5 and TRBJ1-2, the complete variable domain is DAGVTQSPTHLIKTRGQQVTLRCSPISGHKSVSWYQQVLGQGPQFIFQYYEKEERGRGNFPDRFSARQFPNYSSELNVNALLLGDSALYLCASSLDRDLYGYTFGSGTRLTVV.

The J gene is TRBJ1-6, the V gene TRBV7-2; D possibly corresponds to TRBD1 (6 bases). V was shortened by 3 bases and J by 6 bases, with 12 bases between the two germline ends. CDR1 and CDR2 from the germline V gene are SGHTA and FQGNSA. CDR3 length equals 15 residues. The CDR3 sequence is CASSFPTGLNSPLHF. The CDR3 DNA follows: TGTGCCAGCAGCTTTCCGACAGGACTTAATTCACCCCTCCACTTT.

V gene TRBV2 combines with J gene TRBJ2-3; a possible D gene is TRBD2 (6 bases). This CDR3 is built from 14 residues. Trimming removed 0 bases from V and 2 bases from J, with 6 bases in between. The germline CDR1 and CDR2 sequences are SNHLY and FYNNEI. The CDR3 loop is CASSEALATDTQYF. The DNA of the CDR3 is TGTGCCAGCAGTGAAGCACTAGCCACAGATACGCAGTATTTT.